The 9 T cell receptor beta chains below were found in one sample sequenced in a study of shared clonotypes between healthy human individuals. Assay: immunoSEQ multiplex PCR; the TCRdb copy retains only in-frame clones and omits some. The sample lists 2.5 million or so clones, more than 80% seen once, with over 0.12% in the top ten. Material: naive CD4+ T cells sorted from blood. Subset here: CD45RA+ positively selected. The origin of the receptors is a man aged 18 to 29 in good health.

This clone was observed once. The V and J genes are TRBV2 and TRBJ1-1, with TRBD1 matching 8 bases. The J segment lost 5 bases and the V segment lost 5 bases, leaving 10 bases of the junction unmatched. Germline lookup yields CDR1 SNHLY and CDR2 FYNNEI. The CDR3 spans 15 residues. CDR3 coding DNA: TGTGCCAGCAGTTCAATCCAGGGGGCTTATACTGAAGCTTTCTTT. Protein sequence: CASSSIQGAYTEAFF.

The genes are TRBV19 and TRBJ1-2, with D perhaps TRBD1 (5 bases). The V gene's germline CDR1 is LNHDA and CDR2 SQIVND (reference sequence). The CDR3 is made up of 13 amino acids. Trimming removed 5 bases at V and 4 bases at J, with 11 bases between. The CDR3 sequence is CASSLGHGYGYTF. The CDR3 DNA is TGTGCCAGTAGTCTCGGACACGGCTATGGCTACACCTTC.

The rearrangement links TRBV18 to TRBJ1-3, with TRBD1 as a possible D gene (5 bases). The germline CDR1 and CDR2 sequences are KGHSH and LQKENI. There are 18 residues in the CDR3. V was trimmed by 3 bases and J by 0 bases, leaving 18 bases between them. The CDR3 sequence is CASSPLGGDHSSGNTIYF. The CDR3 nucleotides are TGTGCCAGCTCACCTCTCGGCGGGGACCACAGCTCTGGAAACACCATATATTTT.

The chain uses TRBV10-3 and TRBJ2-3; 14 bases map to TRBD2. The length of the CDR3 is 18 residues. The germline V gene encodes CDR1 ENHRY and CDR2 SYGVKD. With 1 base clipped from V and 1 base from J, the junction kept 4 bases outside the gene matches. The CDR3 DNA reads as TGTGCCATCAGTGAGTTGGGACTAGCGGGGGCTGGCACAGATACGCAGTATTTT. This encodes CAISELGLAGAGTDTQYF.

The V call is TRBV5-6, the J call TRBJ1-6, with a tentative D call TRBD1 (5 bases). This CDR3 spans 13 amino acids. Looked up from germline, CDR1 is SGHDT and CDR2 is YYEEEE. Trimming stripped 4 bases from V and 5 bases from J, with 7 bases between. This CDR3 reads CASSPRDNSPLHF. The CDR3 nucleotides read TGTGCCAGCAGCCCCAGGGATAATTCACCCCTCCACTTT.

V gene TRBV2 combines with J gene TRBJ1-2; D uncertain. CDR1 and CDR2 (germline): SNHLY, FYNNEI. V lost 5 bases, J lost 6 bases, and 16 bases lay in between. CDR3 length: 14 residues. CDR3 nucleotides: TGTGCCAGCAGTCCCGGGCCCGGCGGGAATGGCTACACCTTC. Translating it yields CASSPGPGGNGYTF. The full variable domain, completed using reference TRBV2 and TRBJ1-2, is EPEVTQTPSHQVTQMGQEVILRCVPISNHLYFYWYRQILGQKVEFLVSFYNNEISEKSEIFDDQFSVERPDGSNFTLKIRSTKLEDSAMYFCASSPGPGGNGYTFGSGTRLTVV.

The chain combines TRBV13 with TRBJ2-6; no definite D call. The ends were cut back, 5 bases at V and 0 bases at J, with 14 bases in the middle. Germline CDR1 reads PRHDT; CDR2 reads FYEKMQ (reference sequence). There are 17 residues in the CDR3. DNA of the CDR3: TGTGCCAGCAGCCCACCCGGCCGGGTCTCTGGGGCCAACGTCCTGACTTTC. This codes for CASSPPGRVSGANVLTF.

The chain combines TRBV11-2 with TRBJ1-2; D unclear. V dropped 3 bases and J dropped 0 bases, with 8 bases sitting between them. Germline lookup yields CDR1 SGHAT and CDR2 FQNNGV. CDR3 length equals 14 residues. In nucleotides, the CDR3 is TGTGCCAGCAGCTTTACACCAACTAACTATGGCTACACCTTC. Protein sequence: CASSFTPTNYGYTF.

The CDR3 here is CASSRTENYEQYF. The CDR3 nucleotides read TGTGCCAGCAGCCGGACGGAAAACTACGAGCAGTACTTC. The rearrangement uses TRBV6-5 and TRBJ2-7; D gene unclear. V lost 6 bases to trimming and J lost 3 bases, with 12 bases between them. The CDR3 is made up of 13 amino acids. The germline V gene has CDR1 MNHEY and CDR2 SVGAGI.